Sequencing of this T cell receptor beta chain was carried out in a study of patients and donors after allogeneic stem cell transplantation. TCRdb recomputed calls from the RT-PCR reads with MiXCR, one row per CDR3 protein. The sample lists some 87,000 distinct CDR3 sequences, approximately 49% occurring once. Germline V CDR1 and CDR2: MGHRA, YSYEKL. CDR3 length equals 15 residues. V lost 1 base and J lost 6, with 12 bases in between. The sequence derives from a human donor who was either an allogeneic HSCT recipient or a stem cell or donor lymphocyte infusion donor (not recorded which). It is not recorded whose cells these are; they may come from a transplant donor. This sequence joins TRBV4-1 and TRBJ1-4; the D is unclear. The sample consisted of blood, either unsorted or a sorted T cell fraction (not recorded which). DNA for the CDR3: TGCGCCAGCAGCCAAGGCGTGAGGGTTGATGAAAAACTGTTTTTT. It translates to CASSQGVRVDEKLFF.